This TCR beta chain was captured in a study of CD4 T cells in relation to SARS-CoV-2 and coronaviruses. The study's findings and limits: Pre-pandemic and post-infection samples never came from the same donor. Roughly three fifths of donors had memory CD4+ clonotypes crossrecognizing SARS-CoV-2 and common cold coronavirus spike.

For this clone: Its cognate antigen is unknown.

This CDR3 has 14 residues. Trimming shortened V by 3 bases and J by 3 bases, and 10 bases separated the two germline ends. CDR1 and CDR2 from the germline V gene are SGHDT and YYEEEE. Before the COVID-19 pandemic, during about 2011-2018, CD4+ T cells were taken from unexposed donors. CD4 enrichment then naive enrichment separated naive from memory CD4+ cells. Deep TCR-beta sequencing used DNA from uncultured naive and memory CD4+ T cells. Profiled with immunoSEQ multiplex PCR; TCRdb holds only in-frame clones, not every one. The data show about 68,000 clones, approximately 93% seen once. This sequence joins TRBV5-6 and TRBJ1-5; no definite D call. The clonotype originates from a human donor in good health. Material: naive CD4+ T cells from PBMCs. This sample's subset: naive CD4+ T cells isolated by negative enrichment. The CDR3 DNA follows: TGTGCCAGCAGCTCGTGGTACCACAATCAGCCCCAGCATTTT. Protein sequence: CASSSWYHNQPQHF.